The TCR beta chain under discussion was sequenced for a study of T cells in Graves' hyperthyroidism and ophthalmopathy (dated by TCRdb to about 2019). Context from the whole study: Peripheral blood was sampled at the time of initial diagnosis, prior to any treatment. A discovery cohort of around 100 patients, fewer than 50 with Graves' ophthalmopathy and about 60 with stable Graves' hyperthyroidism, was used to find distinguishing TCR V-J signatures. Whether ophthalmopathy could be predicted prospectively was tested in an independent validation cohort made up of 18 hyperthyroidism patients plus 17 patients who later progressed to ophthalmopathy. The approximately 100 discovery patients were divided at random into training and test sets in a 7:3 ratio. In roughly six Graves' hyperthyroidism patients, the study also compared T-cell repertoires from thyroid tissue with T-cell repertoires from blood. Once sampling was done, hyperthyroidism patients were given methimazole at a starting dose of 30 mg daily, whereas ophthalmopathy patients were given high-dose intravenous methylprednisolone. According to the paper, TCR Vbeta CDR3 sequencing was carried out on over 130 peripheral blood samples, which came from 40 to 45 ophthalmopathy, roughly 75 hyperthyroidism and approximately 17 progressor patients. The investigation overall reported the following: No statistical method was used to set the sample size in advance, and investigators knew the group allocation. A 13 V-J signature model separated ophthalmopathy from stable hyperthyroidism, with around 88% sensitivity and 81.08% specificity in cross-validation and 80%/75% in testing. Blood samples also contained most of the expanded thyroid clonotypes (frequency above 0.001), which suggests that blood repertoires may reflect thyroid immune responses. In validation, the model predicted progression to ophthalmopathy a median of roughly 6.2 months before onset, with about 70% sensitivity and about 75% specificity.

This clonotype has a count of ten or more. Its antigen remains unidentified. Base qualities were left out, and no much larger clone turns up one base away. The TCR beta CDR3 regions were amplified from RNA transcripts. The first round of RT-PCR for the TCR CDR3 was performed with the HTBI primer set and the Qiagen OneStep RT-PCR kit. The libraries were constructed in a second round of multiplex PCR and then size-selected and purified. Paired-end sequencing of the libraries was performed with 100 bp reads on an Illumina HiSeq2000. Regarding the original processing steps: Raw data were processed with SOAPnuke, discarding reads with adapters, uncalled bases, mean Phred below 15, or no exact constant-primer or identifier match. High-quality paired reads were merged using COPE v1.2.5, and each unique nucleotide sequence was defined as a clonotype. MiTCR v1.1 was used to align clonotypes to the IMGT TRBV, TRBD and TRBJ reference segments. The analysis included only V-J combinations with a frequency above 0.0001, which together covered around 99% of the repertoires. A TCS score was defined as the ratio between F50 (clonal expansion) and ExV (chaos), using BLOSUM62-based TCRdist between CDR3 peptides within each V-J. Welch's t-statistics and random forest reduced around 550 V-J features to roughly 13, which were used in a naive Bayes classifier (R e1071). TCRdb reanalyzed the raw reads on its own, using fastp at Q25 for trimming and MiXCR for clone calling, and kept in-frame beta chains. Each CDR3 protein appears once, grouped with its most common genes and DNA. What appears here as the V and J calls and clone size reflects TCRdb's work, not the paper's. This sample is represented by about 420,000 distinct CDR3 sequences; 12% to 15% of them were singletons. Together, the top ten hold 5% to 6% of the sample.

CDR1 and CDR2 (MDHEN, SYDVKM) derive from the germline V gene. Between the V and J ends, shortened by 7 bases and 3 bases respectively, the junction contains 16 bases. Taken from cysteine to phenylalanine, the CDR3 has 14 residues. Only CDR3 DNA is held: 42 bases, read in frame from base 1. Stable Graves' hyperthyroidism was defined as the absence of progression to ophthalmopathy over 18 months of follow-up. Hyperthyroidism patients were aged 18 to 65 years and newly diagnosed, with disease duration of less than 2 months. Any patient with an uncontrolled infection, another autoimmune disease, pregnancy or lactation was excluded. Diagnoses were based on clinical symptoms, serum thyroxine and TRAb, thyroid ultrasound and orbital computed tomography. PBMCs were separated from roughly 10 ml of fresh peripheral blood using Ficoll-Paque density gradient centrifugation. Trizol reagent was used to extract total RNA, and RNA quality was then checked on an Agilent 2100 Bioanalyzer.

The chain was built from TRBV28 and TRBJ2-7; the best D guess is TRBD2, with 6 bases matching. Sequenced sample: blood. The origin of this receptor is a woman under 30 with Graves' hyperthyroidism. CDR3 region: CASTPGLTGYEQYF. The sequenced DNA: TGTGCCAGCACCCCGGGACTTACAGGCTACGAGCAGTACTTC.